The 3 T cell receptor beta chains below all came from one sample that was sequenced in a study of T cell repertoires in cytomegalovirus infection. TCRdb reprocessed the reads with MiXCR, giving one entry per CDR3 protein. The table has fewer than 200,000 distinct CDR3 sequences, around an eighth seen once. Sequencing input: PBMCs. The receptor source for this set is a human donor in good health (CMV status not recorded). Some clones in this sample may be carry-over from other donors' samples.

This clonotype was seen only a few times. The chain recombines TRBV29-1 with TRBJ2-5; tentative D call: TRBD2 (5 bases). Germline CDR1 is SQVTM and CDR2 is ANQGSEA. Trimming left V 6 bases short and J 5 bases short, with 13 bases between. This CDR3 is built from 12 residues. The CDR3 loop is CSVGMRVETQYF. The DNA for the CDR3 is TGCAGCGTGGGAATGAGGGTGGAGACCCAGTACTTC. Combining the CDR3 with reference TRBV29-1 and TRBJ2-5 gives the whole variable domain SAVISQKPSRDICQRGTSLTIQCQVDSQVTMMFWYRQQPGQSLTLIATANQGSEATYESGFVIDKFPISRPNLTFSTLTVSNMSPEDSSIYLCSVGMRVETQYFGPGTRLLVL.

In its sample, this clonotype was seen a few times. This rearrangement joins TRBV29-1 to TRBJ2-1, with 11 bases identical to TRBD2. Per germline, CDR1 SQVTM and CDR2 ANQGSEA. V lost 7 bases, J lost 3 bases, and 8 bases stayed unmatched. The CDR3 length is 15 residues. Written as DNA, the CDR3 is TGCAGCGGCAAAACCGGACTAGCGGGCTACAATGAGCAGTTCTTC. This encodes CSGKTGLAGYNEQFF.

This clonotype appeared many times. The rearrangement joins TRBV19 to TRBJ1-4; D gene uncertain. Between the trimmed V and J ends, which lost 6 bases and 0 bases, there was a span of 5 bases. Per germline, CDR1 LNHDA and CDR2 SQIVND (reference sequence). The CDR3 extends over 13 amino acids. CDR3 amino acids: CASSYTTNEKLFF. As DNA, the CDR3 is TGTGCCAGTAGCTACACAACTAATGAAAAACTGTTTTTT.